The 30 T cell receptor beta chains below come from one sample, sequenced in a study of blood T cell repertoires in COVID-19. Data came from immunoSEQ multiplex PCR; TCRdb stores just in-frame clones and leaves some out. The sample lists about 220,000 clones; less than 90% were seen once. Sequenced material: peripheral blood. Every receptor here comes from a man aged 40-55 years with acute or convalescent COVID-19.

CDR3 sequence (DNA): TGTGCCATCAGGGCAGGGGGCTCGGCTGAAGCTTTCTTT. Protein product: CAIRAGGSAEAFF. The gene calls are TRBV10-3 and TRBJ1-1, with 8 bases that match TRBD1. From germline, CDR1 is ENHRY and CDR2 SYGVKD. J was trimmed by 6 bases and V by 6 bases; bases with no gene match: 6. CDR3 length: 13 residues.

V and J are TRBV10-3 and TRBJ2-3; D call uncertain. From germline, CDR1 is ENHRY and CDR2 SYGVKD. The CDR3 runs to 12 residues. V was cut by 4 bases and J by 2 bases, with 4 bases left in between. DNA for the CDR3: TGTGCCATCAGTGCAGACACAGATACGCAGTATTTT. Residues: CAISADTDTQYF.

The DNA for the CDR3 is TGCGCCAGCAGCCTAAGTCCCGGGACAGGGGAAGAGACCCAGTACTTC. Its translation: CASSLSPGTGEETQYF. V and J are TRBV5-1 and TRBJ2-5, with 10 bases lining up with TRBD1. This CDR3 contains 16 residues. Germline V gene data show CDR1 as SGHRS and CDR2 as YFSETQ. Trimming took 4 bases from V and 3 from J; bases not matched to a gene: 9. The full variable domain, with the rest looked up from reference TRBV5-1 and TRBJ2-5, is KAGVTQTPRYLIKTRGQQVTLSCSPISGHRSVSWYQQTPGQGLQFLFEYFSETQRNKGNFPGRFSGRQFSNSRSEMNVSTLELGDSALYLCASSLSPGTGEETQYFGPGTRLLVL.

This rearrangement joins TRBV6-5 to TRBJ2-1; the D gene is possibly TRBD1 (6 bases). The CDR3 is made up of 14 amino acids. Germline V CDR1 and CDR2: MNHEY, SVGAGI. Trimming removed 0 bases at V and 8 bases at J, with 11 bases between. DNA of the CDR3: TGTGCCAGCAGTTACTCGAGCAGGGGCCATGAGCAGTTCTTC. Its translation is CASSYSSRGHEQFF.

The chain uses TRBV9 and TRBJ1-3, with a weak D call TRBD1 (5 bases). Germline V gene lookup returns CDR1 SGDLS and CDR2 YYNGEE. Deletions cut 6 bases from V and 3 bases from J, with 10 bases between. The CDR3 runs 13 residues. In nucleotides, the CDR3 is TGTGCCAGCACGCGGGACGATGGAAACACCATATATTTT. It translates to CASTRDDGNTIYF.

This rearrangement joins TRBV27 to TRBJ2-3; 7 bases fit TRBD1. J lost 4 bases, V lost 6 bases, and 7 bases had no gene match. The germline V gene encodes CDR1 MNHEY and CDR2 SMNVEV (reference sequence). CDR3 length: 14 amino acids. CDR3 sequence reads: CASRRGQSADTQYF. The CDR3 DNA follows: TGTGCCAGCAGGAGGGGACAGTCAGCAGATACGCAGTATTTT.

This chain links TRBV28 with TRBJ1-4; TRBD1 agrees at 9 bases. After removal of 6 bases from V and 8 bases from J, the junction contained 4 bases not matched to a gene. Germline-derived CDR1 and CDR2 are MDHEN and SYDVKM. This CDR3 has 13 amino acids. The CDR3 region has the DNA TGTGCCAGCAGGGACAGGGGAAGCGAAAAACTGTTTTTT. Amino acid sequence: CASRDRGSEKLFF.

The chain links TRBV4-1 to TRBJ1-5; weak D call: TRBD1 (6 bases). The CDR3 totals 17 residues. Germline V gives CDR1 MGHRA, CDR2 YSYEKL. Trimming cost V 0 bases and J 6 bases, with 18 bases left between them. For the CDR3, the DNA is TGCGCCAGCAGCCAAGATTCGTCGGGGGGCTGGGCTCAGCCCCAGCATTTT. It translates to CASSQDSSGGWAQPQHF.

The V and J genes are TRBV9 and TRBJ2-2; D is possibly TRBD2 (6 bases). The length of the CDR3 is 15 residues. Germline V CDR1 and CDR2: SGDLS, YYNGEE. With 2 bases removed from V and 6 bases from J, the gap between germline ends came to 14 bases. In DNA, the CDR3 is TGTGCCAGCAGCGTGCCCTCCGGGGGTTCCGGGGAGCTGTTTTTT. Translating gives CASSVPSGGSGELFF.

The chain recombines TRBV18 with TRBJ2-5, with D possibly being TRBD2 (6 bases). Trimming left V 6 bases short and J 2 bases short, with 13 bases between. CDR1 and CDR2 (germline): KGHSH, LQKENI. CDR3 size: 14 residues. The CDR3 nucleotides are TGTGCCAGCTCGCATGGAGGACTACAAGAGACCCAGTACTTC. Its protein is CASSHGGLQETQYF.

This clone occurred a few times. V is TRBV27 and J is TRBJ1-2; D perhaps matches TRBD1 (6 bases). The germline CDR1 and CDR2 sequences are MNHEY and SMNVEV (reference sequence). Between the trimmed V and J ends, which lost 6 bases and 4 bases, there was a span of 18 bases. CDR3 size: 15 residues. In DNA form, the CDR3 reads TGTGCCAGCAGCATCGCGCCTGGACAGCTCTATGGCTACACCTTC. Amino acid sequence: CASSIAPGQLYGYTF.

This rearrangement joins TRBV27 to TRBJ2-2; 13 bases are a match to TRBD2. Unmatched junction bases numbered 7, after V lost 5 bases and J lost 7 bases. Germline V gives CDR1 MNHEY, CDR2 SMNVEV (reference sequence). The CDR3 runs 16 residues. CDR3 in amino acids: CASSPRTSGRVGELFF. CDR3 nucleotide sequence: TGTGCCAGCAGTCCTCGGACTAGCGGGAGAGTCGGGGAGCTGTTTTTT.

CDR3 region: CASSLGQGGPYEQYF. The CDR3 DNA reads TGCGCCAGCAGCCTTGGACAGGGAGGTCCCTACGAGCAGTACTTC. This sequence joins TRBV4-3 and TRBJ2-7, with 8 bases identical to TRBD1. Germline V CDR1 and CDR2: LGHNA, YSLEER. The junction had 7 bases not matched to a gene; V was cut back by 4 bases and J by 2 bases. The CDR3 is 15 residues long.

This clone came up once. V is TRBV4-2 and J is TRBJ2-5; D may be TRBD2 (6 bases). V was clipped by 0 bases and J by 5 bases, with 13 bases between them. CDR1 is LGHNA, CDR2 YNFKEQ, per germline. The CDR3 is 15 residues long. CDR3 sequence: CASSQDNAGRETQYF. For the CDR3, the DNA is TGTGCCAGCAGCCAAGATAACGCAGGGAGGGAGACCCAGTACTTC.

The chain employs TRBV27 and TRBJ2-7; a possible D gene is TRBD2 (7 bases). The CDR3 consists of 16 residues. Per germline, CDR1 MNHEY and CDR2 SMNVEV (reference sequence). Trimming took off 5 bases at V and 3 bases at J, with 20 bases between the two ends. The CDR3 nucleotides read TGTGCCAGCAGTCACTCCGGGGGGCCGGGACACTACGAGCAGTACTTC. Its translation is CASSHSGGPGHYEQYF.

As for this clone: In the same sample, other DNA sequences code for this CDR3. The chain uses TRBV2 and TRBJ1-2; no clear D. This CDR3 region has 12 residues. Germline CDR1 SNHLY, CDR2 FYNNEI. V was shortened by 3 bases and J by 5 bases, with 7 bases between the two germline ends. The CDR3 DNA is TGTGCCAGCAGTGACGCCGAGTATGGCTACACCTTC. It is translated as CASSDAEYGYTF.

The chain has TRBV5-1 and TRBJ1-2, with 8 bases that match TRBD1. Germline CDR1 is SGHRS and CDR2 is YFSETQ. The V segment lost 3 bases and the J segment 4 bases; nucleotides outside the gene matches: 8. This CDR3 is built from 15 residues. The CDR3 bases are TGCGCCAGCAGCTCCTCCGGACAGGGCGTCTATGGCTACACCTTC. It yields the protein CASSSSGQGVYGYTF.

V usage is TRBV18 and J usage is TRBJ2-6; 7 nucleotides match TRBD1. Germline assignment: CDR1 KGHSH and CDR2 LQKENI. V was pared by 2 bases and J by 0 bases, with 4 bases of the junction left unmatched. CDR3 size: 17 residues. The CDR3 DNA is TGTGCCAGCTCACCAGACAGGGCTAGCTCTGGGGCCAACGTCCTGACTTTC. Encoded protein: CASSPDRASSGANVLTF. Using reference TRBV18 and TRBJ2-6 for the parts outside the CDR3, the full variable domain is NAGVMQNPRHLVRRRGQEARLRCSPMKGHSHVYWYRQLPEEGLKFMVYLQKENIIDESGMPKERFSAEFPKEGPSILRIQQVVRGDSAAYFCASSPDRASSGANVLTFGAGSRLTVL.

The chain carries TRBV7-8 and TRBJ1-1; TRBD1 matches at 7 bases. This CDR3 region has 14 residues. Trimming removed 2 bases from V and 3 bases from J; junction bases left unmatched: 3. Per germline, CDR1 SGHVS and CDR2 FQNEAQ. In nucleotides, the CDR3 is TGTGCCAGCAGCTTATTGGACAGGTACACTGAAGCTTTCTTT. Residues: CASSLLDRYTEAFF.

This clone was recorded a few times. The V call is TRBV10-1, the J call TRBJ2-7, with 9 bases lining up with TRBD2. V lost 3 bases, J lost 2 bases, and 2 bases stayed unmatched. CDR1 is WNHNN and CDR2 is SYGVQD in the germline V gene (reference sequence). CDR3 size: 14 residues. In nucleotides, the CDR3 is TGCGCCAGCAGTGACGGCGGGGGGGCCTACGAGCAGTACTTC. Protein: CASSDGGGAYEQYF.

As regards this clone: Different DNA sequences within this sample yield the same CDR3. The rearrangement uses TRBV5-6 and TRBJ2-7; 9 bases map to TRBD1. The J segment lost 2 bases and the V segment lost 0 bases, leaving 0 bases of the junction unmatched. This CDR3 has 14 residues. The germline gives CDR1 SGHDT, CDR2 YYEEEE. CDR3 sequence: CASSLGQGAYEQYF. CDR3 DNA: TGTGCCAGCAGCTTGGGACAGGGGGCCTACGAGCAGTACTTC.

V and J are TRBV19 and TRBJ1-5; a weak D match, TRBD1 (6 bases). Trimming left V 3 bases short and J 14 bases short, with 20 bases between. The CDR3 spans 14 residues. The V gene's germline CDR1 is LNHDA and CDR2 SQIVND (reference sequence). The CDR3 sequence: CASSMGQGLGSEHF. CDR3 bases: TGTGCCAGTAGTATGGGCCAGGGGCTGGGGTCGGAGCATTTT. The complete variable domain, with remaining parts taken from reference TRBV19 and TRBJ1-5, reads DGGITQSPKYLFRKEGQNVTLSCEQNLNHDAMYWYRQDPGQGLRLIYYSQIVNDFQKGDIAEGYSVSREKKESFPLTVTSAQKNPTAFYLCASSMGQGLGSEHFGDGTRLSIL.

A single count supports this clone. The chain recombines TRBV7-2 with TRBJ2-1, with 7 bases lining up with TRBD1. The CDR3 runs 15 residues. The trim removed 4 bases at V and 3 bases at J, leaving 6 bases unmatched. Germline CDR1 SGHTA, CDR2 FQGNSA. The DNA for the CDR3 is TGTGCCAGCAGCTCCGGGACAGTCCTCTACAATGAGCAGTTCTTC. This encodes CASSSGTVLYNEQFF.

The J gene is TRBJ1-2, the V gene TRBV6-5; D gene ambiguous. Germline assignment: CDR1 MNHEY and CDR2 SVGAGI. V was trimmed by 0 bases and J by 8 bases, leaving 13 bases between them. CDR3 length: 14 residues. The CDR3 here is CASSYSHRDGGYTF. CDR3 coding DNA: TGTGCCAGCAGTTACTCCCACCGGGATGGAGGCTACACCTTC.

This sequence joins TRBV28 and TRBJ2-3, with 7 bases matching TRBD1. The CDR3 is 15 amino acids. Unmatched junction bases numbered 9, after V lost 7 bases and J lost 2 bases. In germline, CDR1 is MDHEN, CDR2 SYDVKM. Here the CDR3 reads CASTPGQLYTDTQYF. CDR3 DNA: TGTGCCAGCACACCGGGACAGCTCTACACAGATACGCAGTATTTT.

The J gene is TRBJ1-3, the V gene TRBV7-9; maybe TRBD1 (5 bases). CDR3 length equals 14 residues. From germline, CDR1 is SEHNR and CDR2 FQNEAQ (reference sequence). Deletions cut 5 bases from V and 1 base from J, with 9 bases between. For the CDR3, the DNA is TGTGCCAGCAGCCAAAGGGGATCTGGAAACACCATATATTTT. As protein: CASSQRGSGNTIYF. The full variable domain, in which reference TRBV7-9 and TRBJ1-3 provide the parts outside the CDR3, is DTGVSQNPRHKITKRGQNVTFRCDPISEHNRLYWYRQTLGQGPEFLTYFQNEAQLEKSRLLSDRFSAERPKGSFSTLEIQRTEQGDSAMYLCASSQRGSGNTIYFGEGSWLTVV.

The V call is TRBV27, the J call TRBJ2-1; a possible D gene is TRBD2 (5 bases). This CDR3 has 14 amino acids. V lost 3 bases and J 3 bases, leaving 9 bases between the germline ends. CDR1 MNHEY and CDR2 SMNVEV come from the germline V gene (reference sequence). CDR3 coding DNA: TGTGCCAGCAGTTTCCCCGGGATCTACAATGAGCAGTTCTTC. Amino acids: CASSFPGIYNEQFF.

This clone has just one count. The chain links TRBV6-2 or TRBV6-3 to TRBJ2-7; 14 bases align to TRBD2. The CDR3 loop spans 20 amino acids. V lost 0 bases, J lost 0 bases, and 10 bases stayed unmatched. Per the germline V gene, CDR1 is MNHEY and CDR2 is SVGEGT. The CDR3 DNA follows: TGTGCCAGCAGTTACTCGACTAGCGGGAGGGCCCTATCGAGCTCCTACGAGCAGTACTTC. Protein product: CASSYSTSGRALSSSYEQYF.

V usage is TRBV27 and J usage is TRBJ2-7, with 9 positions matching TRBD1. The V gene end was trimmed by 0 bases and the J gene end by 4 bases; junction bases not matched to a gene: 10. Germline CDR1 reads MNHEY; CDR2 reads SMNVEV (reference sequence). CDR3 size: 17 residues. CDR3: CASSLSLGQGGMYEQYF. In DNA, the CDR3 is TGTGCCAGCAGTTTATCATTGGGACAGGGCGGAATGTACGAGCAGTACTTC.

The V and J genes are TRBV3-1 (or the pseudogene TRBV3-2) and TRBJ1-1; 7 positions match TRBD1. Germline CDR1 reads LGHDT; CDR2 reads YNNKEL (reference sequence). This CDR3 is built from 16 residues. Trimming cost V 3 bases and J 1 base; bases outside gene matches: 8. The CDR3 sequence: CASSQGKDRWNTEAFF. CDR3 sequence (DNA): TGTGCCAGCAGCCAGGGGAAGGACAGGTGGAACACTGAAGCTTTCTTT.